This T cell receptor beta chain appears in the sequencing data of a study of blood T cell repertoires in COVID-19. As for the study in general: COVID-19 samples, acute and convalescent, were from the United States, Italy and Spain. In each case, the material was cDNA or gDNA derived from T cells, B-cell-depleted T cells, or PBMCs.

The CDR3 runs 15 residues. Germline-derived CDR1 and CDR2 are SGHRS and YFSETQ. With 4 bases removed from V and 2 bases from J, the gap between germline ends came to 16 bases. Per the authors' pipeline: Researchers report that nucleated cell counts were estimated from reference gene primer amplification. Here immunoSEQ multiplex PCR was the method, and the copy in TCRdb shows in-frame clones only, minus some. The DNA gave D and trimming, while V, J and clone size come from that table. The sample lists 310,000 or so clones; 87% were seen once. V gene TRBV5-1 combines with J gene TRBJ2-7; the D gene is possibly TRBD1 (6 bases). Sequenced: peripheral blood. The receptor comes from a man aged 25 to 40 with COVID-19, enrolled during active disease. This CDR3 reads CASSRGTPNAYEQYF. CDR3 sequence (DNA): TGCGCCAGCAGCCGTGGGACACCGAATGCCTACGAGCAGTACTTC.